This TCR beta chain comes out of a study of blood T cell repertoires in COVID-19. Study in general: COVID-19 samples, acute and convalescent, were from the United States, Italy and Spain. T cells, B-cell-depleted T cells, or PBMCs supplied cDNA or gDNA.

Original processing notes: Reference gene primer amplification gave nucleated cell count estimates. Data came from immunoSEQ multiplex PCR; TCRdb stores just in-frame clones and leaves some out. That table supplies the V and J calls and clone size; D and trimming were determined from the DNA. The data show 300,000 to 350,000 clones, 80% to 95% seen once. The CDR3 is 16 residues long. Germline loops: CDR1 MNHNY, CDR2 SVGAGI (reference sequence). The V segment lost 5 bases and the J segment 3 bases; nucleotides outside the gene matches: 10. Seattle patient enrollment occurred during active infection, with longitudinal follow-up thereafter.

V and J are TRBV6-6 and TRBJ2-7; 10 bases fit TRBD1. Sample: peripheral blood. The clonotype comes from a woman aged 25 to 39 with COVID-19, enrolled during active disease. In DNA form, the CDR3 reads TGTGCCAGCAGTACACCAGGGGGACAGGGGCTCTACGAGCAGTACTTC. It specifies CASSTPGGQGLYEQYF.